These 5 T cell receptor beta chains were all obtained from the same sample, sequenced in a study of CD8 T cells in Susac syndrome. RNA amounts of about 0.5 to 1 ug underwent reverse transcription with random hexamers. TCRdb analysed the immunoSEQ multiplex PCR reads with MiXCR anew, one entry per CDR3 protein. The repertoire consists of about 94,000 distinct CDR3 sequences, with roughly 94% occurring once and the leading ten covering about 0.3%. The sequencing input was CD4+ T cells from PBMCs. These receptors all stem from a human donor with Susac syndrome.

V gene TRBV20-1 combines with J gene TRBJ2-5; TRBD2 aligns across 14 bases. V was clipped by 6 bases and J by 5 bases; unmatched bases: 11. The V gene's germline CDR1 is DFQATT and CDR2 SNEGSKA (reference sequence). The CDR3 runs 16 residues. The CDR3 region is CSASRLAGGRGETQYF. Here the CDR3 DNA reads TGCAGTGCCTCCCGACTAGCGGGGGGGAGAGGGGAGACCCAGTACTTC.

The rearrangement uses TRBV9 and TRBJ2-2, with D perhaps TRBD2 (5 bases). The germline V and J ends were trimmed by 4 bases and 9 bases, with 13 bases remaining between them. Per germline, CDR1 SGDLS and CDR2 YYNGEE. This CDR3 region has 13 residues. This CDR3 reads CASSPPGSRELFF. CDR3 sequence (DNA): TGTGCCAGCAGCCCGCCGGGATCGAGGGAGCTGTTTTTT.

The J gene is TRBJ2-1, the V gene TRBV2; a possible D gene is TRBD2 (6 bases). There are 14 residues in the CDR3. In germline, CDR1 is SNHLY, CDR2 FYNNEI. Trimming left V 11 bases short and J 8 bases short, with 22 bases between. The CDR3 DNA follows: TGTGCCGCCGCCGGGACTCAAAGGGAGGATGAGCAGTTCTTC. This gives the protein CAAAGTQREDEQFF.

This clonotype was detected once. The chain links TRBV5-1 to TRBJ2-1; TRBD2 matches 7 bases. Germline V CDR1 and CDR2: SGHRS, YFSETQ. This CDR3 is 15 amino acids long. V was clipped by 5 bases and J by 4 bases; unmatched bases: 9. The CDR3 protein is CASSFAGDKYNEQFF. CDR3 coding DNA: TGCGCCAGCAGTTTCGCGGGGGATAAGTACAATGAGCAGTTCTTC.

This sequence joins TRBV7-2 and TRBJ2-5; D is tentatively TRBD1 or TRBD2 (5 bases each). Germline V gives CDR1 SGHTA, CDR2 FQGNSA. The V and J ends lost 5 bases and 4 bases respectively, with 14 bases between them. This CDR3 has 14 residues. The CDR3 DNA reads as TGTGCCAGCAGCCAAGATAGGGGACCAGAGACCCAGTACTTC. It specifies CASSQDRGPETQYF.